This T cell receptor beta chain was identified during a study of molecular identifiers for immune sequencing clone quantification. One entry per CDR3 protein results from TCRdb running MiXCR on the PCR reads. The sample has some 70,000 distinct CDR3 sequences, approximately 18% seen once. This clonotype has a handful of counts. The germline V gene encodes CDR1 SGHDN and CDR2 FVKESK. The length of the CDR3 is 16 residues. Trimming shortened V by 3 bases and J by 2 bases, and 11 bases separated the two germline ends. Specimen: naive CD8+ T cells from blood, with Jurkat cell RNA spiked in. Subset reported: FACS-sorted CD8+CD4-CCR7+CD45RA+ naive T cells. The sequence was obtained from a human donor in good health. Some libraries in this study had Jurkat cell RNA spiked in. The chain joins TRBV14 to TRBJ1-6; perhaps TRBD1 as D (6 bases). The CDR3 region has the DNA TGTGCCAGCAGCCAGACGGGGACACCCTATAATTCACCCCTCCACTTT. It translates to CASSQTGTPYNSPLHF.